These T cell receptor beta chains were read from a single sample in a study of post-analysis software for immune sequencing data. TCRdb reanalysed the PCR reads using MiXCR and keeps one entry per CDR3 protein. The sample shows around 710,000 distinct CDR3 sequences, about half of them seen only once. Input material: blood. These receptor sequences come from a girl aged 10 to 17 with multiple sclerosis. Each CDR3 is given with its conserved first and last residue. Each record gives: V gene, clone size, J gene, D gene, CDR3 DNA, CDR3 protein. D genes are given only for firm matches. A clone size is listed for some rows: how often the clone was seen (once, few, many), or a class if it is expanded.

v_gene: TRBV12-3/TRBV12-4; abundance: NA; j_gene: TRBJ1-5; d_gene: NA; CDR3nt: TGTGCCAGCAGTTTACAGGGAAGCTCCAATCGGCCCCAGCATTTT; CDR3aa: CASSLQGSSNRPQHF
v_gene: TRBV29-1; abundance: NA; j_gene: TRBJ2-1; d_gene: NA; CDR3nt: TGCAGCGTTGAAGACACACTCTACAATGAGCAGTTCTTC; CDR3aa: CSVEDTLYNEQFF
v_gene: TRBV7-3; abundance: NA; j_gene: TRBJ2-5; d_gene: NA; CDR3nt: TGTGCCAGCAGCTTAGGGTCTCAGGGGACCCAGTACTTC; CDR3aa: CASSLGSQGTQYF
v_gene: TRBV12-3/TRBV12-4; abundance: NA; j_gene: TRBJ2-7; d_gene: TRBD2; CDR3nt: TGTGCCAGCAGCTCGTCCGGGGGCGGACTAGCGAGATACAATGAGCAGTACTTC; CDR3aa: CASSSSGGGLARYNEQYF
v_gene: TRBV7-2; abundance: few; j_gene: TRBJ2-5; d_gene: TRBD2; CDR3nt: TGTGCCAGCAGCCTCATGGGAGGGAACCAAGAGACCCAGTACTTC; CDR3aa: CASSLMGGNQETQYF
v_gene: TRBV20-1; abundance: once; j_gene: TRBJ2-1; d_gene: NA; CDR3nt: TGCAGTGCTATCCCCGCTGGGGACCATGAGCAGTTCTTC; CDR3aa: CSAIPAGDHEQFF
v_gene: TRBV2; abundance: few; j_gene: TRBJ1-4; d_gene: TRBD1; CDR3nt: TGTGCCAGCAGCTCGGACAGGGCAAAAGCTGAAAAACTGTTTTTT; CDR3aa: CASSSDRAKAEKLFF
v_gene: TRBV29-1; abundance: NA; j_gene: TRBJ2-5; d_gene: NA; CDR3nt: TGCAGCGTTGAAGATTCTGGAGGGGAGACCCAGTACTTC; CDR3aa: CSVEDSGGETQYF
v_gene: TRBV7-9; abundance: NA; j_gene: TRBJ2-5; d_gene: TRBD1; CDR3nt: TGTGCCAGCAGCCACATGGATCTAGGGGGCCGGGGGACCCAGTACTTC; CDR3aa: CASSHMDLGGRGTQYF
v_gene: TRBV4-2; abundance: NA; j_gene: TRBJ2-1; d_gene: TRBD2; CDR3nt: TGTGCCAGCAGCCAAGAGTTGAGACTAGCGGGAGGAAATGAGCAGTTCTTC; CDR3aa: CASSQELRLAGGNEQFF
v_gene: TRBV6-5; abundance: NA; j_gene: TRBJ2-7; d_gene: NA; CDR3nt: TGTGCCAGCAGAAGGGGTGGTCGGTACGAGCAGTACTTC; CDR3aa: CASRRGGRYEQYF
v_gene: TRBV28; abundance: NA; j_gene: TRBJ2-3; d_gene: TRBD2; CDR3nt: TGTGCCAGCACCTTAGCGGGAGGAAGAGCAGATACGCAGTATTTT; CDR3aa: CASTLAGGRADTQYF
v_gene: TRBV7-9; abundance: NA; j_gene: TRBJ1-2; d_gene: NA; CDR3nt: TGTGCCAGCAGCTCGGGACTGCTCTATGGCTACACCTTC; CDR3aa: CASSSGLLYGYTF
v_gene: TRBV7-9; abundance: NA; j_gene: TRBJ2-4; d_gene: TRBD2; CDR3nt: TGTGCCAGCAGCTTAGGTTCGATCACGACTAGCGGAGCCAAAAACATTCAGTACTTC; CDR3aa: CASSLGSITTSGAKNIQYF
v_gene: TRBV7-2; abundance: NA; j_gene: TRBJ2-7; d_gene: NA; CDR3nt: TGTGCCAGCAGCTTAGTGGGGGGGCGGGTTAAGTACGAGCAGTACTTC; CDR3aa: CASSLVGGRVKYEQYF
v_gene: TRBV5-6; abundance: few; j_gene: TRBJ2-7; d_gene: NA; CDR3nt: TGTGCCAGCAGCTTGTCTCCTCTAAGTCTCTACGAGCAGTACTTC; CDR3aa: CASSLSPLSLYEQYF
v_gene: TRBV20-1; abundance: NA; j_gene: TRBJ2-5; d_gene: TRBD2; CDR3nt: TGCAGTGCTAGGCCCCCGGGGGGAGGCACGAGGACCCAGTACTTC; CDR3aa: CSARPPGGGTRTQYF
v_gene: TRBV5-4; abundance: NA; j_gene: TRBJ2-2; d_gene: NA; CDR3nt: TGTGCCACCGGACACACCGGGGAGCTGTTTTTT; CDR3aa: CATGHTGELFF
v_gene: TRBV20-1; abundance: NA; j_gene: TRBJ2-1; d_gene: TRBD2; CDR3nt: TGCAGTGCTAGAGACCACAGCGGGAGGATCAATGAGCAGTTCTTC; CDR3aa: CSARDHSGRINEQFF
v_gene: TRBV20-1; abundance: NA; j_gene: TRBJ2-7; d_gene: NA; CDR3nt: TGCAGTGCCTCGGAGGTTCTGGACGAGCAGTACTTC; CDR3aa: CSASEVLDEQYF
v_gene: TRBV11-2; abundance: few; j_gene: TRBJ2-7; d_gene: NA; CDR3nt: TGTGCCAGCAGCCCCTCCCTGCACTACGAGCAGTACTTC; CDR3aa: CASSPSLHYEQYF
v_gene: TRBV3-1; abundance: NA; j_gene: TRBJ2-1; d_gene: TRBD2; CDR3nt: TGTGCCAGCAGCCGTCCGGGACTAGCGGGGTTTGAGCAGTTCTTC; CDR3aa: CASSRPGLAGFEQFF
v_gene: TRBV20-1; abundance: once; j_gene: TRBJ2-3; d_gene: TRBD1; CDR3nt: TGCAGTGCTAGAGCCTTCCAGGGGGCCCCCCTCACAGATACGCAGTATTTT; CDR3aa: CSARAFQGAPLTDTQYF
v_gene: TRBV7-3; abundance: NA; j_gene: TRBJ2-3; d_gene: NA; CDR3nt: TGTGCCAGCAGCTCTCCGGGCCCAAAGGGCCCAGATACGCAGTATTTT; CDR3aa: CASSSPGPKGPDTQYF
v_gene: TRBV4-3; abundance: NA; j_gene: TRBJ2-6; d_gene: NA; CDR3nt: TGCGCCAGCAGCCAAGCTGCATCTGGGGCCAACGTCCTGACTTTC; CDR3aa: CASSQAASGANVLTF
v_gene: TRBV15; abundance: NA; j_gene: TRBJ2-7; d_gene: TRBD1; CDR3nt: TGTGCCACCAGCAGAGATCAGGGACAGGGCAGCGAGCAGTACTTC; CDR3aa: CATSRDQGQGSEQYF
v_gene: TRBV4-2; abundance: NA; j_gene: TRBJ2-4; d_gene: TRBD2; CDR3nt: TGTGCCAGCAGCCAAGGTAGAATAGCGGGAGGGCCAGTCAAAAACATTCAGTACTTC; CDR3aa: CASSQGRIAGGPVKNIQYF